Listed below are T cell receptor beta chains from one sample, sequenced in a study of radiation and T cells in renal cell carcinoma. Profiled with immunoSEQ multiplex PCR; TCRdb holds only in-frame clones, not every one. This table holds more than 65,000 clones, 86% found once. Sample: blood, taken from a patient whose treatment included radiotherapy and nephrectomy. The receptors derive from a woman aged 50 to 60 with renal cell carcinoma. Both conserved end residues are part of each CDR3. A D gene is named only where the DNA matches it firmly. Part of the rows lack a size; the others show once, few, many or a class for expanded clones.

CDR3 protein	CDR3 DNA	clone size	J gene	D gene	V gene
CASSLWGRYREKGEKLFF	TGTGCCAGCAGTTTATGGGGCCGTTACAGGGAGAAGGGTGAAAAACTGTTTTTT	NA	TRBJ1-4	NA	TRBV27
CASSSGVNNEQFF	TGCGCCAGCAGCTCCGGAGTTAACAATGAGCAGTTCTTC	NA	TRBJ2-1	NA	TRBV4-3
CASSLIRAASSPLHF	TGTGCCAGCAGCTTAATCAGGGCTGCCAGTTCACCCCTCCACTTT	few	TRBJ1-6	NA	TRBV7-2
CASSLGIADQETQYF	TGTGCCAGCAGCTTAGGGATAGCGGATCAAGAGACCCAGTACTTC	NA	TRBJ2-5	NA	TRBV7-2
CASSLGQAAAEQYF	TGTGCCAGCAGCTTAGGACAGGCCGCCGCCGAGCAGTACTTC	NA	TRBJ2-7	NA	TRBV7-2
CASSALEGNTEAFF	TGTGCCAGCTCGGCCCTAGAAGGGAACACTGAAGCTTTCTTT	NA	TRBJ1-1	NA	TRBV18
CASSPDPNTEAFF	TGTGCCAGCTCGCCCGACCCGAACACTGAAGCTTTCTTT	NA	TRBJ1-1	NA	TRBV18
CASSPLRSSYEQYF	TGTGCCAGCAGCCCCCTCAGGAGCTCCTACGAGCAGTACTTC	NA	TRBJ2-7	NA	TRBV9
CASSQEFRDQETQYF	TGCGCCAGCAGCCAAGAGTTCAGGGACCAAGAGACCCAGTACTTC	NA	TRBJ2-5	NA	TRBV4-3
CASTQKERGSSQETQYF	TGTGCCAGCACCCAAAAAGAGCGGGGGTCCTCTCAAGAGACCCAGTACTTC	once	TRBJ2-5	TRBD2	TRBV2
CASSPSGTAYGYTF	TGTGCCAGCAGCCCCTCCGGGACGGCTTATGGCTACACCTTC	NA	TRBJ1-2	NA	TRBV27
CASSLWGQGAYEQYF	TGTGCCAGCAGTTTGTGGGGACAGGGGGCCTACGAGCAGTACTTC	NA	TRBJ2-7	TRBD1	TRBV28
CASSLSARGTGELFF	TGCGCCAGCAGCCTCTCAGCCCGGGGAACCGGGGAGCTGTTTTTT	NA	TRBJ2-2	NA	TRBV5-1
CASSERGTATYYNEQFF	TGTGCCAGCAGTGAAAGGGGGACAGCCACCTACTACAATGAGCAGTTCTTC	NA	TRBJ2-1	TRBD1	TRBV2
CASSGQTSGAGGTQYF	TGCGCCAGCAGTGGCCAGACTAGCGGGGCGGGGGGGACCCAGTACTTC	NA	TRBJ2-5	TRBD2	TRBV10-2
CAAAQTGGITGELFF	TGTGCCGCCGCGCAGACAGGGGGGATCACCGGGGAGCTGTTTTTT	NA	TRBJ2-2	TRBD1	TRBV5-4
CASRTGLADTQYF	TGTGCCAGCAGGACAGGACTAGCAGATACGCAGTATTTT	NA	TRBJ2-3	NA	TRBV6-5
CASSVDRRGYEQFF	TGTGCCAGCAGTGTTGACCGGCGGGGATATGAGCAGTTCTTC	NA	TRBJ2-1	NA	TRBV28
CASSRDRGKYSNQPQHF	TGTGCCAGCAGCCGGGACAGGGGTAAATATAGCAATCAGCCCCAGCATTTT	NA	TRBJ1-5	TRBD1	TRBV28
CAGGQGDLGEQYF	TGTGCCGGGGGACAGGGAGATTTAGGCGAGCAGTACTTC	NA	TRBJ2-7	TRBD1	TRBV28
CAITLTGGKLSSYNEQFF	TGTGCCATAACATTGACAGGGGGCAAATTGAGCTCCTACAATGAGCAGTTCTTC	NA	TRBJ2-1	TRBD1	TRBV10-3
CAIRAGTPNEKLFF	TGTGCCATCAGGGCCGGGACTCCTAATGAAAAACTGTTTTTT	NA	TRBJ1-4	NA	TRBV10-3
CASSLPNTGELFF	TGTGCCAGTAGTCTCCCGAACACCGGGGAGCTGTTTTTT	NA	TRBJ2-2	NA	TRBV19
CASSPLGPSSYNEQFF	TGTGCCAGCAGCCCCCTGGGCCCGAGCTCCTACAATGAGCAGTTCTTC	NA	TRBJ2-1	NA	TRBV7-2
CASSAGWENNEQFF	TGTGCCAGCAGCGCCGGGTGGGAGAACAATGAGCAGTTCTTC	NA	TRBJ2-1	NA	TRBV9
CASTDPQGALINEQFF	TGTGCCAGCACCGACCCACAGGGGGCGCTTATCAATGAGCAGTTCTTC	NA	TRBJ2-1	TRBD1	TRBV7-9
CASSPTGANTEAFF	TGTGCCAGCAGCCCTACAGGGGCAAACACTGAAGCTTTCTTT	NA	TRBJ1-1	TRBD1	TRBV5-4
CASSVEGTNEKLFF	TGTGCCAGCAGTGTGGAGGGAACTAATGAAAAACTGTTTTTT	NA	TRBJ1-4	NA	TRBV28
CASSGETGNNEQFF	TGTGCCAGCAGTGGCGAGACAGGGAACAATGAGCAGTTCTTC	NA	TRBJ2-1	TRBD1	TRBV6-1
CASSLANRRGVLDTQYF	TGCGCCAGCAGCTTGGCTAACCGAAGGGGGGTTTTGGATACGCAGTATTTT	NA	TRBJ2-3	NA	TRBV5-1
CASSEYRDSTEAFF	TGCGCCAGCAGTGAGTACAGGGATAGCACTGAAGCTTTCTTT	NA	TRBJ1-1	NA	TRBV10-1
CASSPPNTGELFF	TGTGCCAGCTCACCACCGAACACCGGGGAGCTGTTTTTT	few	TRBJ2-2	NA	TRBV18
CASSSDRVDSPLHF	TGTGCCAGCAGCTCGGACAGGGTTGATTCACCCCTCCACTTT	NA	TRBJ1-6	TRBD1	TRBV11-2
CASSQEIAGGPDTQYF	TGTGCCAGCAGCCAAGAAATAGCGGGAGGCCCAGATACGCAGTATTTT	NA	TRBJ2-3	TRBD2	TRBV5-4
CASSVEGYYEQYF	TGTGCCAGCAGCGTAGAGGGATACTACGAGCAGTACTTC	few	TRBJ2-7	NA	TRBV9